The 25 T cell receptor beta chains given below trace back to one sample, sequenced in a study of tumor-infiltrating lymphocytes in primary liver carcinoma. They got blood RNA out of unsorted whole blood and also pulled out germline DNA. The authors made TCR beta cDNA from about 500 ng total RNA with a constant-region primer. Three nested multiplex PCR rounds, a slightly modified ARM-PCR, produced the libraries for TCR beta. Two initial PCR rounds of about 11 cycles each paired TRBV1-TRBV30 forward primers with a C-beta reverse primer. TCRdb used MiXCR to reprocess the multiplex PCR reads, holding one entry per CDR3 protein. The table lists hundreds of thousands of distinct CDR3 sequences, roughly 60% of them singletons. The specimen sequenced was peripheral blood. These receptor sequences come from a woman aged 30 to 39 with primary liver carcinoma and hepatitis B virus infection.

On this clonotype: One end of the junction does not line up with germline, which may come from a read error. The chain uses TRBV12-3 or TRBV12-4 and TRBJ2-2; TRBD2 agrees at 15 bases. The CDR3 sequence is 18 residues long. The CDR3 protein is CDSSLARTSGRVTGELFF. CDR3 bases: TGTGACAGCAGTTTAGCACGGACTAGCGGGAGGGTTACCGGGGAGCTGTTTTTT.

A note on this clonotype: A much larger clone lies a single base off, so this may be a read error. V and J are TRBV12-3 or TRBV12-4 and TRBJ1-1; no definite D call. There are 15 residues in the CDR3. The CDR3 bases are TGTACCAGCAGTTTATTTACGGGAACGAACACTGAAGCTTTCTTT. Amino acid sequence: CTSSLFTGTNTEAFF.

The chain joins TRBV11-2 to TRBJ1-1; tentative D call: TRBD1 (6 bases). Germline V gives CDR1 SGHAT, CDR2 FQNNGV. The V and J ends lost 6 bases and 1 base respectively, with 18 bases between them. The CDR3 runs to 16 residues. The CDR3 is CASRTVSGAQNTEAFF. In DNA, the CDR3 is TGTGCCAGCAGGACTGTCTCGGGGGCGCAGAACACTGAAGCTTTCTTT.

Details on this clonotype: A much larger clone differs from this one at a single base, so this may be a read error. The chain links TRBV29-1 to TRBJ1-4; D gene ambiguous. Trimming left V 6 bases short and J 0 bases short, with 8 bases between. CDR3 size: 13 residues. The germline gives CDR1 SQVTM, CDR2 ANQGSEA. CDR3 loop: CSVLKATNEKLFF. CDR3 DNA: TGCAGCGTATTAAAGGCAACTAATGAAAAACTGTTTTTT.

The rearrangement links TRBV19 to TRBJ2-3; no clear D gene. V lost 4 bases to trimming and J lost 3 bases, with 17 bases between them. This CDR3 contains 16 residues. Germline lookup yields CDR1 LNHDA and CDR2 SQIVND (reference sequence). CDR3 in DNA: TGTGCCAGTAGTAAAGGAAGGAGACTTCATACAGATACGCAGTATTTT. This gives the protein CASSKGRRLHTDTQYF. Filled out from reference TRBV19 and TRBJ2-3, the complete variable domain reads DGGITQSPKYLFRKEGQNVTLSCEQNLNHDAMYWYRQDPGQGLRLIYYSQIVNDFQKGDIAEGYSVSREKKESFPLTVTSAQKNPTAFYLCASSKGRRLHTDTQYFGPGTRLTVL.

The J gene is TRBJ2-1, the V gene TRBV12-3 or TRBV12-4; unclear D gene. Trimming took off 3 bases at V and 5 bases at J, with 20 bases between the two ends. The CDR3 consists of 17 residues. CDR3 DNA: TGTGCCAGCAGTTTTCCCCCAGTGGTAGTAGAAGACAATGAGCAGTTCTTC. This sequence encodes CASSFPPVVVEDNEQFF.

The chain carries TRBV11-1 and TRBJ2-7; 9 bases are shared with TRBD1. This CDR3 is built from 16 residues. Germline loops: CDR1 SGHAT, CDR2 FQDESV (reference sequence). This CDR3 reads CISSLDVGTGTYEQYF. Written as DNA, the CDR3 is TGTATCAGCAGCCTCGACGTGGGGACAGGGACCTACGAGCAGTACTTC.

This clonotype has just a few counts. This clone may be a read error of a much larger clone one base away. V gene TRBV6-2 or TRBV6-3 combines with J gene TRBJ2-6; no firm D call. The CDR3 is made up of 16 amino acids. The germline gives CDR1 MNHEY, CDR2 SVGEGT. The CDR3: CACSYGQSSGANVLTF. CDR3 bases: TGTGCCTGCAGTTACGGCCAGAGCTCTGGGGCCAACGTCCTGACTTTC.

CDR3 nucleotides: TGTGCCAGCAGCTCATCCGGGACCGGTAGCTCCTACAATGAGCAGTTCTTC. Protein product: CASSSSGTGSSYNEQFF. The chain employs TRBV5-4 and TRBJ2-1; possibly TRBD1 or TRBD2 for D (5 bases each). The V gene's germline CDR1 is SGHNT and CDR2 YYREEE (reference sequence). The CDR3 sequence is 17 residues long. Trimming removed 3 bases from V and 0 bases from J, with 16 bases in between.

V is TRBV6-2 or TRBV6-3 and J is TRBJ1-3; D is uncertain. The germline CDR1 and CDR2 sequences are MNHEY and SVGEGT. The CDR3 spans 16 residues. The V end was cut by 7 bases, the J end by 2 bases, with 18 bases between. The CDR3, as DNA: TGTGCCAGCAATTCAATGACCCTACTCCCTGGAAACACCATATATTTT. Protein product: CASNSMTLLPGNTIYF.

A note on this clonotype: Since a much larger clone is just one base distant, this may be a read error. The V and J genes are TRBV4-2 and TRBJ2-7; D gene unclear. Germline assignment: CDR1 LGHNA and CDR2 YNFKEQ. The CDR3 totals 13 residues. For the CDR3, the DNA is TGTGCCAGCGGCCAAGATTGGAGAAACGAGCAGTACTTC. This encodes CASGQDWRNEQYF.

V and J are TRBV28 and TRBJ2-1; D remains ambiguous. The CDR3 sequence is 11 residues long. Germline V gene lookup returns CDR1 MDHEN and CDR2 SYDVKM. V lost 10 bases, J lost 0 bases, and 4 bases lay in between. The CDR3 nucleotides are TGTGCCACCTCCTCCTACAATGAGCAGTTCTTC. Residues: CATSSYNEQFF.

The sample holds many counts of this clonotype. The chain links TRBV29-1 to TRBJ1-1; D not resolved. V lost 5 bases, J lost 0 bases, and 13 bases lay in between. CDR1 is SQVTM, CDR2 ANQGSEA, per germline. This CDR3 spans 14 amino acids. CDR3 sequence reads: CSVPSRSLNTEAFF. The CDR3 nucleotides read TGCAGCGTTCCCAGTAGGTCATTGAACACTGAAGCTTTCTTT.

With respect to this clonotype: A read error may be the cause here, since a much bigger clone is one base away. V gene TRBV12-3 or TRBV12-4 combines with J gene TRBJ2-5; 7 bases line up with TRBD2. V was pared by 1 base and J by 4 bases, with 6 bases of the junction left unmatched. CDR3 size: 15 residues. The CDR3, as DNA: TGTGCCAGCAGTTTAGATCGGGGGGTCCCAGAGACCCAGTACTTC. Translation: CASSLDRGVPETQYF.

This clonotype appeared once. The rearrangement uses TRBV11-3 and TRBJ2-1, with 9 bases that match TRBD2. CDR3 length equals 15 residues. Germline values: CDR1 SGHNT, CDR2 YENEEA. The V segment lost 8 bases and the J segment 9 bases; nucleotides outside the gene matches: 14. This CDR3 is CASGSSLAGKVEQFF. The CDR3 bases are TGTGCCAGCGGCTCTAGCCTAGCGGGGAAGGTTGAGCAGTTCTTC.

This chain connects TRBV6-5 to TRBJ2-1, with D perhaps TRBD1 (6 bases). From germline, CDR1 is MNHEY and CDR2 SVGAGI. V was clipped by 8 bases and J by 1 base, with 18 bases between them. The CDR3 is made up of 16 amino acids. CDR3: CASEPTRGISYNEQFF. CDR3 nucleotides: TGTGCCAGCGAACCTACGAGGGGGATATCCTACAATGAGCAGTTCTTC.

V is TRBV6-1 and J is TRBJ1-4, with 8 bases lining up with TRBD1. The CDR3 length is 15 residues. The V gene end was trimmed by 7 bases and the J gene end by 6 bases; junction bases not matched to a gene: 10. Germline CDR1 MNHNS, CDR2 SASEGT. The CDR3 nucleotides read TGTGCCAGCAATGGGGGACAGGCCCTACATGAAAAACTGTTTTTT. Translated, it gives CASNGGQALHEKLFF.

Comments on this clonotype: A much larger clone differs by one base, so this may be a read error. This rearrangement joins TRBV29-1 to TRBJ2-3; 7 bases are a match to TRBD1. This CDR3 is 15 amino acids long. Germline-derived CDR1 and CDR2 are SQVTM and ANQGSEA. The CDR3 DNA reads as TGCAACGTTGCTATGTGGGACAGTTACACAGATACGCAGTATTTT. It specifies CNVAMWDSYTDTQYF.

Regarding this clonotype: At one of its ends the junction is not consistent with the germline gene, which may arise from a read error. The chain recombines TRBV29-1 with TRBJ1-2, with D perhaps matching TRBD1 (6 bases). CDR3 length: 15 amino acids. Germline values: CDR1 SQVTM, CDR2 ANQGSEA. The CDR3 DNA is TGCAGCGTTGAAGCACGGGACACCAAGAACTATGGCTACATCTTC. Its protein is CSVEARDTKNYGYIF.

This clonotype was found a few times. Here the CDR3 reads CASRPGRDSPLHF. Here the CDR3 DNA reads TGTGCCAGCCGACCAGGGAGGGATTCACCCCTCCACTTT. V gene TRBV6-5 combines with J gene TRBJ1-6, with a weak D call TRBD1 (5 bases). Trimming pared 8 bases from V and 8 bases from J, leaving 13 bases between. CDR1 and CDR2 from the germline V gene are MNHEY and SVGAGI. There are 13 residues in the CDR3.

In its sample, this clonotype was seen many times. The chain carries TRBV6-6 and TRBJ2-5, with D perhaps TRBD2 (6 bases). The V end lost 6 bases, the J end lost 5 bases, and 10 bases lay between the germline ends. Germline V gene sequence: CDR1 MNHNY, CDR2 SVGAGI (reference sequence). CDR3 size: 12 residues. CDR3 in DNA: TGTGCCAGCAGGCGACTAGACGAGACCCAGTACTTC. The encoded protein is CASRRLDETQYF.

This clonotype has ten or more counts. The rearrangement links TRBV5-5 to TRBJ2-7; TRBD1 agrees at 7 bases. Looked up from germline, CDR1 is SGHKS and CDR2 is YYEKEE (reference sequence). V trimming: 4 bases; J trimming: 6 bases; junction bases outside the gene matches: 7. CDR3 length: 13 residues. The DNA of the CDR3 is TGTGCCAGCAGCCAAATGAACAGGGGCGAGCAGTACTTC. Translated: CASSQMNRGEQYF. Based on the CDR3 plus reference TRBV5-5 and TRBJ2-7, the full variable domain is DAGVTQSPTHLIKTRGQQVTLRCSPISGHKSVSWYQQVLGQGPQFIFQYYEKEERGRGNFPDRFSARQFPNYSSELNVNALLLGDSALYLCASSQMNRGEQYFGPGTRLTVT.

The J gene is TRBJ2-1, the V gene TRBV6-6; 7 bases agree with TRBD1. This CDR3 spans 17 amino acids. Trimming at V came to 4 bases and at J to 12 bases, leaving 21 bases not matched to a gene. In germline, CDR1 is MNHNY, CDR2 SVGAGI (reference sequence). For the CDR3, the DNA is TGTGCCAGCAGTTCCCTCACCCGGGACAGCCTCTACAGTGTGCAGTTCTTC. As protein: CASSSLTRDSLYSVQFF.

Turning to this clonotype: The junction departs from germline at one end; a sequencing error may be responsible. The genes are TRBV28 and TRBJ2-1; 8 bases fit TRBD2. CDR1 MDHEN and CDR2 SYDVKM come from the germline V gene. The length of the CDR3 is 13 residues. The CDR3 reads CTSQREPINEQFF. For the CDR3, the DNA is TGTACCAGCCAGCGGGAGCCGATAAATGAGCAGTTCTTC.

With regard to this clonotype: A read error may explain this, as a much larger clone is one base away. V and J are TRBV7-9 and TRBJ2-1, with 14 bases that match TRBD2. The length of the CDR3 is 17 residues. In germline, CDR1 is SEHNR, CDR2 FQNEAQ (reference sequence). CDR3 sequence: CAGSFLSGLAGVNEQFF. The CDR3 nucleotides read TGTGCCGGCAGCTTCTTGTCGGGACTAGCGGGAGTCAATGAGCAGTTCTTC.